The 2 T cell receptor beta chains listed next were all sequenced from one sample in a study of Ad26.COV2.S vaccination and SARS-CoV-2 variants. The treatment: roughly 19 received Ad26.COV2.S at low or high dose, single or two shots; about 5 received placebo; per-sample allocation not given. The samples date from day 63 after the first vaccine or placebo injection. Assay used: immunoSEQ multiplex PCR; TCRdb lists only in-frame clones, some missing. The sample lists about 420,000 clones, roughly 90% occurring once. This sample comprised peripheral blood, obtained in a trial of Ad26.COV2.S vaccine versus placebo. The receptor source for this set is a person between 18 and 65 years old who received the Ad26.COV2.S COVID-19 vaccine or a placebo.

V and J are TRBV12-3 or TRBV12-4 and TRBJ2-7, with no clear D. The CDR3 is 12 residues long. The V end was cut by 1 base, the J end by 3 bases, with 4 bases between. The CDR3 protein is CASSLGIYEQYF. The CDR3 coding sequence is TGTGCCAGCAGTTTAGGGATCTACGAGCAGTACTTC.

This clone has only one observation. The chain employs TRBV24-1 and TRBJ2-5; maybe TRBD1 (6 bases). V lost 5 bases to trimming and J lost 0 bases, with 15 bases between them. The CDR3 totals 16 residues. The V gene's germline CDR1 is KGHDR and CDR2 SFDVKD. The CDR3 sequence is CATSGSHRANQETQYF. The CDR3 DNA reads TGTGCCACCAGTGGCTCTCACAGGGCGAACCAAGAGACCCAGTACTTC.